This T cell receptor beta chain was retrieved from a study of blood T cell repertoires in COVID-19 (dated by TCRdb to the early 2020s). Some background on the complete study: Collaborator samples came from the United States, Italy and Spain and covered acute and convalescent phases of COVID-19. Samples were obtained from the ongoing ImmuneRACE study (first 160 participants) and from about 1,300 subjects provided by 6 global collaborators. The material from the prospective study consisted of cDNA or gDNA derived from T cells, B-cell-depleted T cells, or PBMCs. The sample metadata nearly always contained a de-identified subject ID, COVID-19 status, age in years and sex. Where available, HLA class I and class II types were taken from metadata supplied by the sample provider and were not determined by assay-based typing. The repertoires were released in a freely available public database meant as a resource for research on the immune response to SARS-CoV-2. The dataset comprised deeply sampled blood TCRbeta repertoires from subjects exposed to, actively infected with, or recovered from COVID-19.

Overall results and qualifications from the work: How much clinical and demographic metadata was included differed by source and by participant, and the metadata was provided uncurated.

V and J lose 6 bases and 7 bases, and a span of 15 bases separates them. CDR1 and CDR2 were assigned from the germline V gene as SNHLY and FYNNEI. The CDR3 spans 14 residues, from the cysteine through the phenylalanine. The read is trimmed to its CDR3 DNA, 42 bases read in frame from base 1. Collaborating institutions collected whole blood in K2EDTA tubes following their own protocols. For TCRbeta analysis, collaborators shipped samples in one of three forms: frozen whole blood, isolated PBMCs, or DNA extracted from either of those sample types. About this clone: The target of this receptor is not known. No much larger clonotype is one base removed from it; base qualities were not supplied.

TCRbeta CDR3 regions were amplified from genomic DNA by means of the immunoSEQ Assay, a bias-controlled multiplex PCR. Per the original workflow: Nucleated cell counts per sample were estimated from amplification of reference gene primers within the assay. Sequence reads were collapsed and filtered to measure the absolute abundance of every unique TCRbeta CDR3 rearrangement. For each sample, productive Simpson clonality was calculated by taking the square root of Simpson's diversity index across productive rearrangements. TCRdb's version of the immuneACCESS table is confined to in-frame rearrangements and falls short of the full clone set. An unresolved V gene accounts for under half of the shortfall where checked; the remainder is of unknown origin. V and J calls and clone size come straight from that table; D and trimming were deduced from the DNA. The sample table lists 66,000 or so clones, around four fifths of them with a count of one. The ten largest clones capture roughly a tenth of the sample.

This receptor was obtained from a human donor in a cohort sampled during active COVID-19. The specimen was peripheral blood. The chain links TRBV2 with TRBJ1-4; no D gene is confidently identified. The nucleotides are TGTGCCAGCAGAATGGAGGGTTCGAGTGAAAAACTGTTTTTT. It specifies CASRMEGSSEKLFF.